Listed here are 24 T cell receptor beta chains from one sample, sequenced in a study of blood T cell repertoires in COVID-19. Assay: immunoSEQ multiplex PCR; the TCRdb copy retains only in-frame clones and omits some. This table holds about 97,000 clones, 91% found once. Sequenced input: peripheral blood. The receptors here all came from a man aged 18 to 30 with acute or convalescent COVID-19.

The genes are TRBV6-5 and TRBJ2-5; 9 bases line up with TRBD1. V was pared by 11 bases and J by 2 bases, with 6 bases of the junction left unmatched. CDR1 and CDR2 from the germline V gene are MNHEY and SVGAGI. The CDR3 runs 13 residues. CDR3 sequence (DNA): TGTGCCTCTCGACAGGGGGGTCAAGAGACCCAGTACTTC. It yields the protein CASRQGGQETQYF.

The chain carries TRBV28 and TRBJ1-2, with 7 nucleotides matching TRBD1. J was trimmed by 4 bases and V by 4 bases; bases with no gene match: 3. CDR3 length: 13 residues. Germline CDR1 is MDHEN and CDR2 is SYDVKM. Written as DNA, the CDR3 is TGTGCCAGCAGTTCGGGACAGCCCTATGGCTACACCTTC. Translated, it gives CASSSGQPYGYTF.

This clone was counted only a few times. The chain combines TRBV27 with TRBJ1-2; TRBD1 matches at 9 bases. The CDR3 has 14 amino acids. Germline assignment: CDR1 MNHEY and CDR2 SMNVEV (reference sequence). With V trimmed by 5 bases and J by 5 bases, 6 bases remained unmatched. The chain's CDR3 is CASSPRTGEYGYTF. CDR3 DNA sequence: TGTGCCAGCAGTCCCAGGACAGGGGAATATGGCTACACCTTC.

The rearrangement uses TRBV2 and TRBJ2-3; TRBD2 is a possible D gene (5 bases). Germline CDR1 and CDR2: SNHLY and FYNNEI. V lost 1 base, J lost 1 base, and 12 bases lay in between. This CDR3 spans 16 amino acids. CDR3 bases: TGTGCCAGCAGTGAAGGAAGCAGCGGACGCACAGATACGCAGTATTTT. Translating it yields CASSEGSSGRTDTQYF.

This rearrangement joins TRBV6-1 to TRBJ2-7; perhaps TRBD1 as D (6 bases). The CDR3 covers 15 residues. In germline, CDR1 is MNHNS, CDR2 SASEGT. With 0 bases removed from V and 3 bases from J, the gap between germline ends came to 12 bases. The CDR3 is CASSEAMDSLYEQYF. CDR3 bases: TGTGCCAGCAGTGAAGCAATGGACAGCCTCTACGAGCAGTACTTC.

This clone was picked up a small number of times. This chain connects TRBV18 to TRBJ1-3; 9 bases fit TRBD1. Germline CDR1 reads KGHSH; CDR2 reads LQKENI. V gave up 3 bases and J gave up 1 base; unmatched junction bases: 10. This CDR3 is built from 18 residues. The CDR3 bases are TGTGCCAGCTCACCGGGACAGGGTATCGCGGAGTCTGGAAACACCATATATTTT. Translated, it gives CASSPGQGIAESGNTIYF.

V usage is TRBV4-2 and J usage is TRBJ1-3; the D gene is possibly TRBD1 (6 bases). Per the germline V gene, CDR1 is LGHNA and CDR2 is YNFKEQ. Trimming took off 4 bases at V and 2 bases at J, with 15 bases between the two ends. This CDR3 region has 16 residues. The CDR3 coding sequence is TGTGCCAGCAGCCCAGCGGGGGACACGCCTGGAAACACCATATATTTT. The encoded protein is CASSPAGDTPGNTIYF.

This sequence joins TRBV2 and TRBJ2-5, with TRBD1 matching 8 bases. Per the germline V gene, CDR1 is SNHLY and CDR2 is FYNNEI. With V trimmed by 6 bases and J by 5 bases, 5 bases remained unmatched. The CDR3 length is 13 residues. The CDR3, as DNA: TGTGCCAGCAGCCGGGACAGGACGGAGACCCAGTACTTC. Translated, it gives CASSRDRTETQYF.

The chain is built from TRBV7-8 and TRBJ2-1; D is perhaps TRBD2 (6 bases). The V end was cut by 5 bases, the J end by 4 bases, with 15 bases between. In germline, CDR1 is SGHVS, CDR2 FQNEAQ. The CDR3 runs 15 residues. Here the CDR3 reads CASSLAGPRYNEQFF. The CDR3, as DNA: TGTGCCAGCAGCCTGGCGGGACCCCGTTACAATGAGCAGTTCTTC.

J is TRBJ1-6 and V is TRBV10-3; a weak D match, TRBD1 (5 bases). V was trimmed by 3 bases and J by 3 bases, leaving 6 bases between them. The germline V gene has CDR1 ENHRY and CDR2 SYGVKD. The CDR3 extends over 14 amino acids. The CDR3 spells CAISDDSYNSPLHF. The CDR3 DNA reads TGTGCCATCAGTGATGACAGCTATAATTCACCCCTCCACTTT.

V and J are TRBV6-5 and TRBJ1-1; a possible D gene is TRBD1 (6 bases). This CDR3 spans 13 amino acids. Germline CDR1 reads MNHEY; CDR2 reads SVGAGI. V shed 2 bases and J shed 6 bases, with 10 bases lying between them. The CDR3 region is CASSYMDSPEAFF. DNA of the CDR3: TGTGCCAGCAGTTACATGGACAGTCCTGAAGCTTTCTTT.

The chain is built from TRBV4-1 and TRBJ1-6; D remains ambiguous. Trimming left V 0 bases short and J 9 bases short, with 15 bases between. The CDR3 is made up of 16 amino acids. CDR1 is MGHRA and CDR2 is YSYEKL in the germline V gene. CDR3 in DNA: TGCGCCAGCAGCCAAGAAGGAGACGGCGGCCGTTCACCCCTCCACTTT. It translates to CASSQEGDGGRSPLHF.

The chain couples TRBV6-1 to TRBJ1-5; no reliable D call. V was trimmed by 2 bases and J by 5 bases, leaving 10 bases between them. The germline CDR1 and CDR2 sequences are MNHNS and SASEGT. The CDR3 runs 14 residues. CDR3 bases: TGTGCCAGCAGTGAATATTTGGCAGATCAGCCCCAGCATTTT. This codes for CASSEYLADQPQHF.

The chain links TRBV6-5 to TRBJ2-7, with TRBD2 matching over 9 bases. CDR1 MNHEY and CDR2 SVGAGI come from the germline V gene. CDR3 length: 15 amino acids. Trimming cost V 0 bases and J 7 bases; bases outside gene matches: 7. The CDR3 bases are TGTGCCAGCAGTTACTCCGGGACTAGCATTTGGGAGCAGTACTTC. This codes for CASSYSGTSIWEQYF.

CDR3 nucleotide sequence: TGCGCCAGCAGCCAGGACAGGGGAGGTTGGAGCACCGGGGAGCTGTTTTTT. It codes for CASSQDRGGWSTGELFF. The rearrangement joins TRBV5-1 to TRBJ2-2; 9 bases agree with TRBD1. The junction had 11 bases not matched to a gene; V was cut back by 4 bases and J by 4 bases. CDR3 length: 17 residues. The germline gives CDR1 SGHRS, CDR2 YFSETQ.

This chain uses TRBV19 with TRBJ1-1, with D possibly matching TRBD1 (5 bases). The CDR3 loop spans 14 amino acids. Germline loops: CDR1 LNHDA, CDR2 SQIVND (reference sequence). V dropped 6 bases and J dropped 2 bases, with 13 bases sitting between them. CDR3 protein: CASRRQLFNTEAFF. The CDR3 DNA sequence: TGTGCCAGTAGGAGACAGCTTTTTAACACTGAAGCTTTCTTT.

CDR3 sequence (DNA): TGTGCCAGTAGCCCGACAGCCTTGAACTATGGCTACACCTTC. Its translation: CASSPTALNYGYTF. J is TRBJ1-2 and V is TRBV19; tentatively, D is TRBD1 (5 bases). The germline gives CDR1 LNHDA, CDR2 SQIVND (reference sequence). Between the trimmed V and J ends, which lost 6 bases and 2 bases, there was a span of 13 bases. The CDR3 is 14 residues long.

This clone has just a few counts. The rearrangement uses TRBV10-2 and TRBJ2-7, with TRBD1 identical over 11 bases. Germline-derived CDR1 and CDR2 are WSHSY and SAAADI. The CDR3 has 14 amino acids. With V trimmed by 2 bases and J by 7 bases, 4 bases remained unmatched. The CDR3: CASSERDRGREQYF. In DNA, the CDR3 is TGCGCCAGCAGTGAGAGGGACAGGGGGAGGGAGCAGTACTTC.

This chain's CDR3 is CASSKNSYSEQYF. The CDR3 nucleotides are TGTGCCAGCAGCAAAAATTCCTACAGCGAGCAGTACTTC. V usage is TRBV3-1 (or the pseudogene TRBV3-2) and J usage is TRBJ2-7, with D hard to call. CDR1 is LGHDT and CDR2 is YNNKEL in the germline V gene (reference sequence). CDR3 size: 13 residues. The V gene lost 5 bases and the J gene lost 6 bases, with 14 bases spanning the gap.

This sequence joins TRBV9 and TRBJ2-1; TRBD2 agrees at 11 bases. The CDR3 covers 16 residues. Germline V gene sequence: CDR1 SGDLS, CDR2 YYNGEE. After removal of 3 bases from V and 10 bases from J, the junction contained 12 bases not matched to a gene. CDR3 amino acids: CASSAGTSGHPREQFF. Here the CDR3 DNA reads TGTGCCAGCAGCGCGGGGACTAGCGGTCACCCAAGGGAGCAGTTCTTC.

The CDR3 loop reads CASSPRGERPSTYEQYF. The CDR3 region has the DNA TGTGCCAGCAGCCCTCGGGGAGAGCGCCCATCGACCTACGAGCAGTACTTC. The chain links TRBV7-2 to TRBJ2-7; D is possibly TRBD2 (5 bases). The CDR3 has 17 amino acids. From germline, CDR1 is SGHTA and CDR2 FQGNSA. V dropped 5 bases and J dropped 2 bases, with 22 bases sitting between them.

The chain uses TRBV12-3 or TRBV12-4 and TRBJ2-1, with D perhaps matching TRBD2 (6 bases). V was trimmed by 7 bases and J by 4 bases, leaving 11 bases between them. The CDR3 is made up of 13 amino acids. The CDR3 DNA is TGTGCCAGCACCCGGGACTCATACAATGAGCAGTTCTTC. It encodes CASTRDSYNEQFF.

The V and J genes are TRBV27 and TRBJ2-2, with 8 nucleotides matching TRBD1. CDR1 is MNHEY and CDR2 is SMNVEV in the germline V gene (reference sequence). Trimming removed 1 base from V and 7 bases from J; junction bases left unmatched: 14. The CDR3 sequence is 18 residues long. CDR3 nucleotide sequence: TGTGCCAGCAGTTTATACAAGTTGATGGACAGGGCGGTCGGGGAGCTGTTTTTT. Protein sequence: CASSLYKLMDRAVGELFF.

V usage is TRBV15 and J usage is TRBJ2-7; 9 bases align to TRBD1. V gave up 0 bases and J gave up 2 bases; unmatched junction bases: 2. In germline, CDR1 is LNHNV, CDR2 YYDKDF (reference sequence). CDR3 length: 15 amino acids. The CDR3 DNA reads as TGTGCCACCAGCAGAGACCGGGACAGGGCCTACGAGCAGTACTTC. Translation gives CATSRDRDRAYEQYF.